This passage covers 16 T cell receptor beta chains from one sample sequenced in a study of cytomegalovirus exposure and HLA in healthy donors. Repertoires were generated with immunoSEQ multiplex PCR, while TCRdb's copy carries only in-frame clones and drops some. The profile covers 95,000 to 150,000 clones, with approximately 94% appearing a single time and approximately 1.2% taken by the ten largest. The material sequenced was PBMCs. These receptors came from a woman aged 18-29 years in good health and CMV-seronegative.

The chain couples TRBV5-1 to TRBJ2-7, with D possibly TRBD2 on 6 matching bases. Trimming shortened V by 4 bases and J by 3 bases, and 11 bases separated the two germline ends. Germline loops: CDR1 SGHRS, CDR2 YFSETQ. This CDR3 has 13 amino acids. This CDR3 is CASSPVGGYEQYF. The CDR3 DNA reads TGCGCCAGCAGCCCGGTCGGGGGCTACGAGCAGTACTTC.

The V call is TRBV18, the J call TRBJ1-1; 8 bases are a match to TRBD1. Trimming removed 1 base from V and 6 bases from J; junction bases left unmatched: 7. The CDR3 spans 15 residues. Germline V gene lookup returns CDR1 KGHSH and CDR2 LQKENI. CDR3 protein: CASSPLAGDRPEAFF. CDR3 bases: TGTGCCAGCTCACCACTCGCGGGGGACAGGCCTGAAGCTTTCTTT.

J is TRBJ1-2 and V is TRBV6-5, with 8 bases that match TRBD1. The CDR3 consists of 12 residues. V shed 7 bases, J shed 5 bases, and the junction held 3 bases outside the gene matches. Germline V gives CDR1 MNHEY, CDR2 SVGAGI. CDR3 in amino acids: CASTNRGYGYTF. CDR3 nucleotides: TGTGCCAGCACTAACAGGGGGTATGGCTACACCTTC.

The genes are TRBV4-2 and TRBJ2-1, with 10 bases aligning to TRBD2. The V gene end was trimmed by 0 bases and the J gene end by 2 bases; junction bases not matched to a gene: 1. There are 16 residues in the CDR3. Germline CDR1 is LGHNA and CDR2 is YNFKEQ. CDR3 protein: CASSQELAGTYNEQFF. DNA of the CDR3: TGTGCCAGCAGCCAAGAACTAGCGGGAACCTACAATGAGCAGTTCTTC.

This clone was picked up a small number of times. The limits of the CDR3 on the DNA are not certain, so only TCRdb's listed CDR3 is given. The V call is TRBV5-1, the J call TRBJ1-2; TRBD1, as called in the table, went unchecked against the DNA. The germline CDR1 and CDR2 sequences are SGHRS and YFSETQ. The CDR3 is 18 amino acids long, termini counted. The CDR3 region is CASSDIFLWTGDGNGYTF.

V is TRBV30 and J is TRBJ2-2, with D perhaps TRBD2 (5 bases). The CDR3 length is 13 residues. The germline V and J ends were trimmed by 0 bases and 6 bases, with 8 bases remaining between them. Per germline, CDR1 GTSNPN and CDR2 SVGIG (reference sequence). CDR3 nucleotides: TGTGCCTGGAGTGTAAGCGGCGCCGGGGAGCTGTTTTTT. Protein sequence: CAWSVSGAGELFF.

The rearrangement uses TRBV5-4 and TRBJ1-5, with D tentatively TRBD1 (6 bases). Trimming shortened V by 3 bases and J by 9 bases, and 16 bases separated the two germline ends. This CDR3 is built from 14 residues. CDR1 is SGHNT, CDR2 YYREEE, per germline (reference sequence). CDR3 sequence (DNA): TGTGCCAGCAGCTACGACAGGCAGTCTGGGCCCCAGCATTTT. This sequence encodes CASSYDRQSGPQHF.

The CDR3 coding sequence is TGTGCCAGCAGCGGGACTAGCGGGTTTACCGCAGATACGCAGTATTTT. Its protein product is CASSGTSGFTADTQYF. The chain uses TRBV9 and TRBJ2-3, with TRBD2 matching 11 bases. Germline CDR1 reads SGDLS; CDR2 reads YYNGEE. The J segment lost 4 bases and the V segment lost 3 bases, leaving 7 bases of the junction unmatched. The CDR3 consists of 16 residues.

This clone was seen only once. The CDR3 here is CASSFLQGNSPLHF. The CDR3 bases are TGTGCCAGCAGTTTCTTACAGGGAAATTCACCCCTCCACTTT. This chain uses TRBV27 with TRBJ1-6; perhaps TRBD1 as D (6 bases). V was clipped by 3 bases and J by 7 bases, with 10 bases between them. CDR1 is MNHEY, CDR2 SMNVEV, per germline (reference sequence). This CDR3 region has 14 residues.

This chain connects TRBV30 to TRBJ1-2; 9 positions agree with TRBD1. The ends lost 6 bases at V and 5 bases at J; junction bases unmatched: 4. Germline loops: CDR1 GTSNPN, CDR2 SVGIG (reference sequence). The length of the CDR3 is 12 residues. The CDR3 sequence: CACGTGSYGYTF. The CDR3 DNA reads as TGTGCCTGCGGGACAGGGTCTTATGGCTACACCTTC.

The J gene is TRBJ1-5, the V gene TRBV2, with a tentative D call TRBD1 (5 bases). Germline CDR1 is SNHLY and CDR2 is FYNNEI. The CDR3 covers 17 residues. Trimming removed 2 bases from V and 4 bases from J, with 18 bases in between. The DNA for the CDR3 is TGTGCCAGCAGTGAAAGCTCCGGAGGGTGGACAAATCAGCCCCAGCATTTT. Translating it yields CASSESSGGWTNQPQHF.

The V call is TRBV4-1, the J call TRBJ2-1; the D gene is possibly TRBD1 (6 bases). This CDR3 spans 15 amino acids. Looked up from germline, CDR1 is MGHRA and CDR2 is YSYEKL. Trimming took 1 base from V and 5 from J, leaving 12 bases between them. CDR3 sequence reads: CASSQVGQGNNEQFF. CDR3 in DNA: TGCGCCAGCAGCCAAGTAGGCCAGGGGAACAATGAGCAGTTCTTC.

This chain uses TRBV2 with TRBJ2-1; possibly TRBD2 for D (6 bases). The CDR3 has 15 amino acids. Trimming took 7 bases from V and 2 from J, leaving 15 bases between them. Germline CDR1 reads SNHLY; CDR2 reads FYNNEI. The CDR3 region is CASTDSGLTYNEQFF. CDR3 sequence (DNA): TGTGCCAGCACAGATAGCGGACTAACCTACAATGAGCAGTTCTTC.

The chain uses TRBV4-1 and TRBJ1-1, with a weak D call TRBD1 (6 bases). CDR3 length equals 14 residues. V was trimmed by 4 bases and J by 4 bases, leaving 13 bases between them. Germline loops: CDR1 MGHRA, CDR2 YSYEKL. The chain's CDR3 is CASSRGDTSTEAFF. Here the CDR3 DNA reads TGCGCCAGCAGCCGAGGGGACACCTCCACTGAAGCTTTCTTT.

A single count supports this clone. The chain couples TRBV4-1 to TRBJ2-1; 9 positions agree with TRBD1. The germline gives CDR1 MGHRA, CDR2 YSYEKL. Trimming took 2 bases from V and 6 from J; bases not matched to a gene: 8. CDR3 size: 16 residues. DNA of the CDR3: TGCGCCAGCAGCCAAACTCGGGGGACAGGGCTCAATGAGCAGTTCTTC. This encodes CASSQTRGTGLNEQFF.

The chain links TRBV6-6 to TRBJ1-5; D is unresolved. This CDR3 has 13 residues. V was pared by 6 bases and J by 2 bases, with 8 bases between. The germline CDR1 and CDR2 sequences are MNHNY and SVGAGI (reference sequence). The CDR3 bases are TGTGCCAGCAGGCTTACGGGCAATCAGCCCCAGCATTTT. It codes for CASRLTGNQPQHF.